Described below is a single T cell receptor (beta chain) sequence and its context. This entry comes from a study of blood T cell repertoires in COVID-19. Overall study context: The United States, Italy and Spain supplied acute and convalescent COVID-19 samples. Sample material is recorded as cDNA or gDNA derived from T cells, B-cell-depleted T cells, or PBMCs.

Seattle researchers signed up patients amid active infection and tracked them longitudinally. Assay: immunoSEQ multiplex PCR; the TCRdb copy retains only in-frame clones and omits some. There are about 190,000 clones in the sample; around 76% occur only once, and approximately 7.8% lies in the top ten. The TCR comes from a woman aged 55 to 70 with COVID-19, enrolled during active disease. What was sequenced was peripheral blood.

CDR3: CASSRGTGGNEKLFF. The CDR3 nucleotides read TGTGCCAGCAGCCGGGGGACAGGAGGGAATGAAAAACTGTTTTTT. V usage is TRBV7-2 and J usage is TRBJ1-4, with 8 bases that match TRBD1. This CDR3 contains 15 residues. V was pared by 5 bases and J by 5 bases, with 7 bases of the junction left unmatched. Germline V gene data show CDR1 as SGHTA and CDR2 as FQGNSA.